Each of the 9 T cell receptor beta chains below was sequenced from the same sample in a study of CD8 T cells in Susac syndrome. Roughly 0.5 to 1 ug RNA was reverse transcribed with random hexamers. TCRdb re-derived calls from the immunoSEQ multiplex PCR reads in MiXCR, one entry per CDR3 protein. The sample comprises about 200,000 distinct CDR3 sequences, 92% of which are singletons, and less than 0.15% rests with the top ten. The sequencing sample was made of CD8+ T cells from PBMCs. These receptors all stem from a human donor with multiple sclerosis.

The rearrangement uses TRBV9 and TRBJ2-1; the D gene is possibly TRBD2 (6 bases). There are 13 residues in the CDR3. Germline values: CDR1 SGDLS, CDR2 YYNGEE. V was trimmed by 4 bases and J by 10 bases, leaving 15 bases between them. The CDR3 spells CASSFGGPGEQFF. The CDR3 region has the DNA TGTGCCAGCAGCTTTGGAGGGCCCGGCGAGCAGTTCTTC.

The chain is built from TRBV14 and TRBJ1-1; D unclear. Between the trimmed V and J ends, which lost 1 base and 5 bases, there was a span of 5 bases. CDR1 is SGHDN, CDR2 FVKESK, per germline. The CDR3 length is 12 residues. The CDR3 DNA reads as TGTGCCAGCAGCCAAGTTCGGACTGAAGCTTTCTTT. This translates into CASSQVRTEAFF. The full variable domain, in which reference TRBV14 and TRBJ1-1 provide the parts outside the CDR3, is EAGVTQFPSHSVIEKGQTVTLRCDPISGHDNLYWYRRVMGKEIKFLLHFVKESKQDESGMPNNRFLAERTGGTYSTLKVQPAELEDSGVYFCASSQVRTEAFFGQGTRLTVV.

The chain carries TRBV4-3 and TRBJ2-7; D perhaps matches TRBD2 (5 bases). Trimming stripped 1 base from V and 0 bases from J, with 7 bases between. The CDR3 totals 14 residues. Germline V CDR1 and CDR2: LGHNA, YSLEER. In nucleotides, the CDR3 is TGCGCCAGCAGCCAAGCAGAGGGCTCCTACGAGCAGTACTTC. Translating it yields CASSQAEGSYEQYF.

The rearrangement joins TRBV11-2 to TRBJ1-4; D is possibly TRBD1 (6 bases). Trimming removed 4 bases from V and 3 bases from J, with 12 bases in between. The length of the CDR3 is 15 residues. Germline lookup yields CDR1 SGHAT and CDR2 FQNNGV. The CDR3 loop is CASSYTGSPNEKLFF. CDR3 sequence (DNA): TGTGCCAGCAGCTATACAGGGTCGCCTAATGAAAAACTGTTTTTT.

V is TRBV20-1 and J is TRBJ2-1; maybe TRBD2 (6 bases). V lost 4 bases, J lost 4 bases, and 8 bases lay in between. Germline loops: CDR1 DFQATT, CDR2 SNEGSKA (reference sequence). The length of the CDR3 is 12 residues. DNA of the CDR3: TGCAGTGCTATTGGGAGGTACAATGAGCAGTTCTTC. It translates to CSAIGRYNEQFF.

Remarks on this clonotype: One end of the junction is discordant with germline, which a read error may explain. The chain has TRBV20-1 and TRBJ2-7, with 7 bases identical to TRBD2. CDR3 length equals 15 residues. CDR1 is DFQATT and CDR2 is SNEGSKA in the germline V gene (reference sequence). In DNA form, the CDR3 reads TGCAGTACTAGAAAGGCTAGCGGAAATACCTACGAGCAGTACTTC. Translated, it gives CSTRKASGNTYEQYF.

This chain links TRBV30 with TRBJ2-3; a weak D match, TRBD2 (7 bases). The ends were cut back, 2 bases at V and 0 bases at J, with 12 bases in the middle. Germline CDR1 reads GTSNPN; CDR2 reads SVGIG (reference sequence). This CDR3 contains 15 residues. The CDR3 here is CAWSHGGASTDTQYF. The CDR3 bases are TGTGCCTGGAGTCATGGGGGGGCTAGCACAGATACGCAGTATTTT.

The J gene is TRBJ2-3, the V gene TRBV4-1; D is uncertain. The CDR3 runs to 16 residues. Germline V gene data show CDR1 as MGHRA and CDR2 as YSYEKL. The V and J ends lost 1 base and 0 bases respectively, with 11 bases between them. CDR3 loop: CASSQGSYKSTDTQYF. In DNA, the CDR3 is TGCGCCAGCAGCCAAGGGAGCTATAAAAGCACAGATACGCAGTATTTT.

The chain has TRBV20-1 and TRBJ1-1; a weak D match, TRBD1 (6 bases). This CDR3 has 12 residues. The germline V gene encodes CDR1 DFQATT and CDR2 SNEGSKA (reference sequence). The CDR3 region has the DNA TGCAGATCGGGACATACGAACACTGAAGCTTTCTTT. It encodes CRSGHTNTEAFF.